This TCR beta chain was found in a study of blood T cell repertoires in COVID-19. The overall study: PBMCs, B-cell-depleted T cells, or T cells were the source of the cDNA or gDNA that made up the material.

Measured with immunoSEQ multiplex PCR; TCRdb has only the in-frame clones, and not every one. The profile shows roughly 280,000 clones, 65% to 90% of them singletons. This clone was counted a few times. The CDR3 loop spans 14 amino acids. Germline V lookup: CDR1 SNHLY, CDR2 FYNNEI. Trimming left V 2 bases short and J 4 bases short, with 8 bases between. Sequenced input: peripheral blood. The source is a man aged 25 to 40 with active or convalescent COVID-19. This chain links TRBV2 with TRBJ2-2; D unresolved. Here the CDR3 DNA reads TGTGCCAGCAGTGAACTCCAGGCCACCGGGGAGCTGTTTTTT. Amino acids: CASSELQATGELFF.